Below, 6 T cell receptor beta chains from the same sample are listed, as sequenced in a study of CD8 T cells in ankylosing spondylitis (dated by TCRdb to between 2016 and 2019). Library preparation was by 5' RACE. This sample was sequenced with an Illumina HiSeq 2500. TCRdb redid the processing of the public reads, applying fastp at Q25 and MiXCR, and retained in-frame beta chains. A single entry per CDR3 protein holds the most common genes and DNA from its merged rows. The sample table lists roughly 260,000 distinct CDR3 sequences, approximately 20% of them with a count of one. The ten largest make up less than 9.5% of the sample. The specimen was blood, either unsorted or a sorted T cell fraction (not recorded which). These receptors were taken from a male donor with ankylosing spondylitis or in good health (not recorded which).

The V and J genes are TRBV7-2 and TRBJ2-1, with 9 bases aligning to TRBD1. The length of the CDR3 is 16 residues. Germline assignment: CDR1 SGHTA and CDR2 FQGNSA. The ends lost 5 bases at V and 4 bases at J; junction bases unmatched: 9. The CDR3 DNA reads TGTGCCAGCAGCCTGCGGGGGACAGGGTCTTACAATGAGCAGTTCTTC. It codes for CASSLRGTGSYNEQFF.

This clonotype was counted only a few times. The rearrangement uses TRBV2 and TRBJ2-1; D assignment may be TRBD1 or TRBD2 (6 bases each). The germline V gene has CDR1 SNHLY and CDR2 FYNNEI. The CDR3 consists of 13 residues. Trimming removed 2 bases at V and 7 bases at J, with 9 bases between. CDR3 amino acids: CASSETGRNEQFF. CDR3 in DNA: TGTGCCAGCAGTGAAACAGGGAGGAATGAGCAGTTCTTC.

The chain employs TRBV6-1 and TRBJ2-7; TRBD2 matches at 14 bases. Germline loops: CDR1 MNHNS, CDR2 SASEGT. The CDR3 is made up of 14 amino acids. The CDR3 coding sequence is TGTGCCAGCAGAGGACTAGCGGGAGGCTGGGAGCAGCACGTC. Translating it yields CASRGLAGGWEQHV.

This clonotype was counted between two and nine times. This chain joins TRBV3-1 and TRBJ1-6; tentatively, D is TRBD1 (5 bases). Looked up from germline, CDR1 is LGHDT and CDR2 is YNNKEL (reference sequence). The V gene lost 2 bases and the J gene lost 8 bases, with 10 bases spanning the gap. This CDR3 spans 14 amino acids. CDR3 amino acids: CASSQSGGDSPLHF. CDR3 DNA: TGTGCCAGCAGCCAATCTGGGGGTGATTCACCCCTCCACTTT.

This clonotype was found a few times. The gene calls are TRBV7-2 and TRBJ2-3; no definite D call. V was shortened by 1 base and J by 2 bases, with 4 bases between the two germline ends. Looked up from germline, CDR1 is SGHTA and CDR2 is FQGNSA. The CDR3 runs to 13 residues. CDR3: CASSLGLTDTQYF. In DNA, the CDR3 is TGTGCCAGCAGCTTAGGACTCACAGATACGCAGTATTTT.

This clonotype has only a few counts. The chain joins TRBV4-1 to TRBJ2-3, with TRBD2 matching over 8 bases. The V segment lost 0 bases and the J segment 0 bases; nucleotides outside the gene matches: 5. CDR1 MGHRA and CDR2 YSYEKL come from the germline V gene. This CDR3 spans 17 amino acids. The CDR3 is CASSQDGTSTSTDTQYF. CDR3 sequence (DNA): TGCGCCAGCAGCCAAGATGGGACTAGTACCAGCACAGATACGCAGTATTTT.